Included here is one T cell receptor (beta chain) sequence, with context. The data originate from a study of T cells in Graves' hyperthyroidism and ophthalmopathy. Looking at the study overall: Before treatment of any kind, peripheral blood was taken at initial diagnosis.

Amplification of TCR beta CDR3 regions used RNA as the template. A first-round RT-PCR of the TCR CDR3 used the HTBI primer set. TCRdb re-called the multiplex PCR reads with MiXCR, one entry per CDR3 protein. The table lists roughly 740,000 distinct CDR3 sequences, roughly 17% of them singletons. From germline, CDR1 is SGDLS and CDR2 YYNGEE. The CDR3 totals 14 residues. V lost 3 bases and J 2 bases, leaving 10 bases between the germline ends. This chain uses TRBV9 with TRBJ2-3; a possible D gene is TRBD2 (6 bases). The TCR was taken from a young man with Graves' hyperthyroidism. The material sequenced was blood. CDR3 bases: TGTGCCAGCAGCGAGGGACTTGACACAGATACGCAGTATTTT. Protein sequence: CASSEGLDTDTQYF.